The 4 T cell receptor beta chains in this list originate from one sample, sequenced in a study of T cells after yellow fever vaccination. TCRdb analysed the 5' RACE reads with MiXCR anew, one entry per CDR3 protein. The data show 450,000 to 600,000 distinct CDR3 sequences, about 17% seen once. The starting material was PBMCs, obtained around 5 days after the first yellow fever vaccination. These receptors all come from a man aged 18 to 29 who received the YFV17D yellow fever vaccine.

The rearrangement uses TRBV5-6 and TRBJ2-7; 13 positions agree with TRBD2. The CDR3 sequence is 17 residues long. Trimming removed 3 bases from V and 0 bases from J; junction bases left unmatched: 6. Germline CDR1 SGHDT, CDR2 YYEEEE. CDR3 loop: CASSYPGLAGYSYEQYF. CDR3 bases: TGTGCCAGCAGCTACCCGGGACTAGCGGGGTACTCCTACGAGCAGTACTTC.

This clonotype was detected many times. CDR3 protein: CASSPVSYEQYF. Here the CDR3 DNA reads TGTGCCAGCAGCCCCGTCTCCTACGAGCAGTACTTC. The V gene is TRBV5-5, the J gene TRBJ2-7; D not resolved. Germline assignment: CDR1 SGHKS and CDR2 YYEKEE (reference sequence). The CDR3 length is 12 residues. The V end lost 4 bases, the J end lost 0 bases, and 5 bases lay between the germline ends.

The chain carries TRBV5-5 and TRBJ1-2; a possible D gene is TRBD1 (5 bases). Germline CDR1 and CDR2: SGHKS and YYEKEE (reference sequence). Between the trimmed V and J ends, which lost 1 base and 4 bases, there was a span of 17 bases. The CDR3 extends over 16 amino acids. The CDR3 is CASSLISRASPYGYTF. CDR3 sequence (DNA): TGTGCCAGCAGCTTGATTTCCAGGGCCTCTCCCTATGGCTACACCTTC.

This clonotype appeared many times. The rearrangement joins TRBV12-3 or TRBV12-4 to TRBJ2-3; TRBD2 is a possible D gene (6 bases). Trimming cost V 4 bases and J 1 base, with 15 bases left between them. This CDR3 contains 16 residues. The CDR3 DNA follows: TGTGCCAGCAGTTCACACGATAGCGGACGCACAGATACGCAGTATTTT. Translation: CASSSHDSGRTDTQYF.